The subject of this entry is one T cell receptor (beta chain). The antigen remains undetermined. The V and J ends lost 2 bases and 6 bases respectively, with 11 bases between them. The germline gives CDR1 SGHTA, CDR2 FQGTGA. This CDR3 spans 15 amino acids. Researchers isolated CD4+ T cells once approximately eleven days of culture had elapsed. Here immunoSEQ multiplex PCR was the method, and the copy in TCRdb shows in-frame clones only, minus some. Of 65,000 to 80,000 clones listed, roughly three quarters were seen once; the top ten hold about 2.1%. This sample was taken from a study of vaccination effects on CD4 cells after COVID-19.

This sequence joins TRBV7-3 and TRBJ1-6; TRBD1 is a possible D gene (6 bases). This clonotype originated in a human donor who received a COVID-19 vaccine. The sequencing used CD4+ T cells from PBMCs cultured without peptide, collected before COVID-19 vaccination. This CDR3 is CASSLGQLSNSPLHF. CDR3 DNA sequence: TGTGCCAGCAGCTTAGGACAGTTAAGTAATTCACCCCTCCACTTT.